This entry lists 28 T cell receptor beta chains sequenced from one sample in a study of technical replicates of blood from a handful of donors. Profiling relied on immunoSEQ multiplex PCR, and the TCRdb table lists in-frame clones only, not all of them. Of 91,000 or so clones detected, approximately 95% appear once; the ten largest clones hold 0.26%. The sequenced sample was T cells isolated from PBMCs. These receptors originate from a human donor in good health.

The gene calls are TRBV6-1 and TRBJ2-3; TRBD2 agrees at 8 bases. From germline, CDR1 is MNHNS and CDR2 SASEGT. Trimming at V came to 3 bases and at J to 5 bases, leaving 16 bases not matched to a gene. The CDR3 runs 18 residues. CDR3 sequence: CASSELRGLDVRGDTQYF. In DNA form, the CDR3 reads TGTGCCAGCAGTGAGCTAAGGGGACTAGACGTCCGGGGAGATACGCAGTATTTT.

The rearrangement links TRBV15 to TRBJ1-4; 7 bases agree with TRBD1. CDR3 length equals 14 residues. CDR1 is LNHNV and CDR2 is YYDKDF in the germline V gene (reference sequence). J lost 4 bases, V lost 5 bases, and 4 bases had no gene match. DNA for the CDR3: TGTGCCACCAGCCCGGGACAGCTTAATGAAAAACTGTTTTTT. It specifies CATSPGQLNEKLFF. Together with reference TRBV15 and TRBJ1-4, the CDR3 gives the full variable domain: DAMVIQNPRYQVTQFGKPVTLSCSQTLNHNVMYWYQQKSSQAPKLLFHYYDKDFNNEADTPDNFQSRRPNTSFCFLDIRSPGLGDTAMYLCATSPGQLNEKLFFGSGTQLSVL.

This sequence joins TRBV4-1 and TRBJ2-5; 13 bases fit TRBD2. The CDR3 spans 21 residues. Germline values: CDR1 MGHRA, CDR2 YSYEKL. The V and J ends lost 1 base and 4 bases, in that order; junction bases with no gene match: 18. Written as DNA, the CDR3 is TGCGCCAGCAGCCAAGGAAGGGGGAAAGGACTAGCGGGAGTGAGGGGAGAGACCCAGTACTTC. Protein: CASSQGRGKGLAGVRGETQYF.

V is TRBV6-1 and J is TRBJ2-1; no clear D gene. The CDR3 has 11 amino acids. The V gene lost 3 bases and the J gene lost 6 bases, with 3 bases spanning the gap. Germline V gene sequence: CDR1 MNHNS, CDR2 SASEGT. The CDR3 DNA is TGTGCCAGCAGTGACTTCAATGAGCAGTTCTTC. Its protein product is CASSDFNEQFF.

The chain couples TRBV5-1 to TRBJ2-2; 9 positions agree with TRBD2. From germline, CDR1 is SGHRS and CDR2 YFSETQ. Unmatched junction bases numbered 12, after V lost 0 bases and J lost 6 bases. This CDR3 is 18 amino acids long. The CDR3 coding sequence is TGCGCCAGCAGCTTGGTGGCTAGCGGGGAAACCGTCTCCGGGGAGCTGTTTTTT. Its protein product is CASSLVASGETVSGELFF.

The gene calls are TRBV5-1 and TRBJ1-2, with a possible D match to TRBD1 (5 bases). The CDR3 runs to 15 residues. The germline CDR1 and CDR2 sequences are SGHRS and YFSETQ. Deletions cut 0 bases from V and 5 bases from J, with 14 bases between. The CDR3 DNA reads TGCGCCAGCAGCTTGGTGGCCAGGGCTGGGTATGGCTACACCTTC. Encoded protein: CASSLVARAGYGYTF.

Here the CDR3 reads CASTKGQFGADTQYF. DNA for the CDR3: TGTGCCAGCACGAAAGGACAGTTTGGAGCAGATACGCAGTATTTT. The chain links TRBV6-1 to TRBJ2-3, with D perhaps TRBD1 (6 bases). V lost 7 bases and J 4 bases, leaving 18 bases between the germline ends. CDR3 length: 15 residues. CDR1 is MNHNS, CDR2 SASEGT, per germline.

J is TRBJ1-2 and V is TRBV5-8; D possibly corresponds to TRBD1 (6 bases). Per germline, CDR1 SGHTS and CDR2 YDEGEE. The CDR3 runs to 14 residues. Trimming stripped 4 bases from V and 5 bases from J, with 15 bases between. CDR3 in DNA: TGTGCCAGCAGCCCTGGACAGTTTACGTATGGCTACACCTTC. It specifies CASSPGQFTYGYTF.

This sequence joins TRBV29-1 and TRBJ2-5; TRBD1 might be the D (6 bases). The germline V gene has CDR1 SQVTM and CDR2 ANQGSEA. V lost 7 bases, J lost 4 bases, and 28 bases lay in between. The CDR3 covers 17 residues. The CDR3 protein is CSGGWGDRNIPRETQYF. The CDR3 bases are TGCAGCGGGGGTTGGGGCGACAGGAACATTCCAAGAGAGACCCAGTACTTC.

The rearrangement joins TRBV19 to TRBJ1-2; 7 bases map to TRBD1. The CDR3 extends over 15 amino acids. V shed 2 bases and J 4 bases; nucleotides not matched to a gene: 7. CDR1 is LNHDA, CDR2 SQIVND, per germline (reference sequence). CDR3 bases: TGTGCCAGTAGTATACGTGGACAGGCTACCTATGGCTACACCTTC. Its translation is CASSIRGQATYGYTF.

This chain connects TRBV4-1 to TRBJ2-5, with TRBD2 as a possible D gene (5 bases). V shed 1 base and J shed 5 bases, with 14 bases lying between them. Per germline, CDR1 MGHRA and CDR2 YSYEKL. The CDR3 is 15 residues long. The chain's CDR3 is CASSQGWGSGETQYF. CDR3 in DNA: TGCGCCAGCAGCCAAGGGTGGGGATCGGGGGAGACCCAGTACTTC.

V usage is TRBV30 and J usage is TRBJ2-3; 8 nucleotides align to TRBD2. Germline lookup yields CDR1 GTSNPN and CDR2 SVGIG (reference sequence). The junction had 5 bases not matched to a gene; V was cut back by 3 bases and J by 3 bases. The CDR3 loop spans 14 amino acids. The CDR3 DNA is TGTGCCTGGAGGGGGGGACTAGGGACAGATACGCAGTATTTT. It encodes CAWRGGLGTDTQYF.

This clone was seen once. The rearrangement uses TRBV5-1 and TRBJ2-5; D is ambiguous. The CDR3 length is 11 residues. The V gene lost 2 bases and the J gene lost 3 bases, with 2 bases spanning the gap. Germline V gene lookup returns CDR1 SGHRS and CDR2 YFSETQ. CDR3 nucleotides: TGCGCCAGCAGCTTCGAAGAGACCCAGTACTTC. Encoded protein: CASSFEETQYF.

CDR3 DNA: TGTGCCAGTAGTTATGACGGGAGGAGGACTGAAGCTTTCTTT. This gives the protein CASSYDGRRTEAFF. The rearrangement joins TRBV19 to TRBJ1-1; D not certain. V was clipped by 5 bases and J by 5 bases, with 15 bases between them. Germline lookup yields CDR1 LNHDA and CDR2 SQIVND (reference sequence). CDR3 length equals 14 residues.

The chain joins TRBV9 to TRBJ1-5, with a weak D call TRBD1 (6 bases). Germline lookup yields CDR1 SGDLS and CDR2 YYNGEE. The CDR3 extends over 16 amino acids. The V end lost 6 bases, the J end lost 3 bases, and 19 bases lay between the germline ends. Here the CDR3 DNA reads TGTGCCAGCAAAATCGGCCAGGGGAACTTCAATCAGCCCCAGCATTTT. Residues: CASKIGQGNFNQPQHF.

This chain connects TRBV30 to TRBJ2-3; 13 bases are shared with TRBD2. The J segment lost 2 bases and the V segment lost 5 bases, leaving 4 bases of the junction unmatched. The CDR3 totals 15 residues. Germline values: CDR1 GTSNPN, CDR2 SVGIG (reference sequence). CDR3 in amino acids: CAWRLAGGLTDTQYF. The DNA of the CDR3 is TGTGCCTGGCGACTAGCGGGGGGTCTCACAGATACGCAGTATTTT. Full variable domain (remainder filled in from reference TRBV30 and TRBJ2-3): SQTIHQWPATLVQPVGSPLSLECTVEGTSNPNLYWYRQAAGRGLQLLFYSVGIGQISSEVPQNLSASRPQDRQFILSSKKLLLSDSGFYLCAWRLAGGLTDTQYFGPGTRLTVL.

V and J are TRBV7-9 and TRBJ1-1, with TRBD1 as a possible D gene (5 bases). V lost 1 base and J lost 0, with 9 bases in between. The CDR3 runs 15 residues. Per germline, CDR1 SEHNR and CDR2 FQNEAQ (reference sequence). The CDR3 loop reads CASSLEGFMNTEAFF. DNA for the CDR3: TGTGCCAGCAGCTTAGAGGGGTTCATGAACACTGAAGCTTTCTTT.

This clone was detected once. V gene TRBV29-1 combines with J gene TRBJ1-2; 7 bases map to TRBD1. CDR3 length: 11 residues. With V trimmed by 7 bases and J by 7 bases, 6 bases remained unmatched. The germline V gene has CDR1 SQVTM and CDR2 ANQGSEA. The CDR3: CSARTGAGYTF. The CDR3 DNA reads TGCAGCGCCCGGACAGGCGCTGGCTACACCTTC.

The V and J genes are TRBV2 and TRBJ1-2; possible D gene TRBD1, 6 bases. Deletions cut 1 base from V and 4 bases from J, with 10 bases between. CDR1 SNHLY and CDR2 FYNNEI come from the germline V gene. The CDR3 extends over 14 amino acids. For the CDR3, the DNA is TGTGCCAGCAGTGAAGGGAACAGGGCCTATGGCTACACCTTC. Its protein product is CASSEGNRAYGYTF.

The rearrangement uses TRBV5-4 and TRBJ1-2; 7 nucleotides align to TRBD1. Germline trimming cut 5 bases from V and 5 bases from J; bases unmatched to any gene: 6. The CDR3 totals 13 residues. Germline values: CDR1 SGHNT, CDR2 YYREEE (reference sequence). The chain's CDR3 is CASSSGTEYGYTF. In nucleotides, the CDR3 is TGTGCCAGCAGTTCCGGGACAGAGTATGGCTACACCTTC.

This clone was seen a single time. This sequence joins TRBV19 and TRBJ2-5, with D possibly matching TRBD2 (6 bases). The CDR3 is 14 residues long. The V end lost 6 bases, the J end lost 3 bases, and 14 bases lay between the germline ends. Germline CDR1 LNHDA, CDR2 SQIVND (reference sequence). The DNA for the CDR3 is TGTGCCAGTAGCCCATCCGGAGGGGAAGAGACCCAGTACTTC. Its protein product is CASSPSGGEETQYF. Variable domain in full (rest from reference TRBV19 and TRBJ2-5): DGGITQSPKYLFRKEGQNVTLSCEQNLNHDAMYWYRQDPGQGLRLIYYSQIVNDFQKGDIAEGYSVSREKKESFPLTVTSAQKNPTAFYLCASSPSGGEETQYFGPGTRLLVL.

The rearrangement joins TRBV28 to TRBJ2-7; D ambiguous. The V end lost 3 bases, the J end lost 4 bases, and 10 bases lay between the germline ends. CDR1 and CDR2 from the germline V gene are MDHEN and SYDVKM. The CDR3 covers 13 residues. The CDR3 reads CASSFPPMYEQYF. The CDR3 coding sequence is TGTGCCAGCAGTTTTCCCCCAATGTACGAGCAGTACTTC.

The count of this clone is one. The rearrangement joins TRBV27 to TRBJ1-5, with 7 positions matching TRBD1. Germline CDR1 MNHEY, CDR2 SMNVEV (reference sequence). This CDR3 has 14 amino acids. After removal of 6 bases from V and 4 bases from J, the junction contained 6 bases not matched to a gene. The CDR3 here is CASRPDRDNQPQHF. The CDR3 DNA reads as TGTGCCAGCAGACCCGACAGGGATAATCAGCCCCAGCATTTT.

The gene calls are TRBV11-2 and TRBJ2-6, with 8 bases aligning to TRBD1. J lost 0 bases, V lost 6 bases, and 13 bases had no gene match. The CDR3 covers 19 residues. Germline V CDR1 and CDR2: SGHAT, FQNNGV. CDR3 amino acids: CASRRPGTGAPSGANVLTF. CDR3 coding DNA: TGTGCCAGCAGACGCCCCGGGACAGGCGCACCCTCTGGGGCCAACGTCCTGACTTTC.

This clone has only a few counts. Other DNA sequences in this sample translate to the same CDR3. The CDR3 nucleotides read TGCGCCAGCAGCTTAATGACAGGTAGCAATCAGCCCCAGCATTTT. Its protein is CASSLMTGSNQPQHF. J is TRBJ1-5 and V is TRBV5-1; D is perhaps TRBD1 (6 bases). The germline gives CDR1 SGHRS, CDR2 YFSETQ. The CDR3 covers 15 residues. Deletions cut 2 bases from V and 0 bases from J, with 9 bases between.

This sequence joins TRBV29-1 and TRBJ1-6, with a possible D match to TRBD1 (6 bases). The CDR3 covers 13 residues. The germline gives CDR1 SQVTM, CDR2 ANQGSEA. V was trimmed by 4 bases and J by 10 bases, leaving 14 bases between them. The CDR3 sequence is CSVAGGYGSPLHF. CDR3 sequence (DNA): TGCAGCGTTGCGGGGGGCTATGGATCACCCCTCCACTTT.

V usage is TRBV7-3 and J usage is TRBJ2-3, with D uncertain. CDR1 is SGHTA, CDR2 FQGTGA, per germline. The CDR3 covers 16 residues. Between the trimmed V and J ends, which lost 1 base and 0 bases, there was a span of 11 bases. DNA of the CDR3: TGTGCCAGCAGCTTAATTGGCGGTCTCAGCACAGATACGCAGTATTTT. Its protein is CASSLIGGLSTDTQYF.

The genes are TRBV19 and TRBJ1-4; D possibly corresponds to TRBD1 (6 bases). Per the germline V gene, CDR1 is LNHDA and CDR2 is SQIVND (reference sequence). Trimming pared 0 bases from V and 7 bases from J, leaving 9 bases between. The CDR3 has 14 residues. CDR3: CASSIDGGGEKLFF. Written as DNA, the CDR3 is TGTGCCAGTAGTATAGATGGGGGCGGTGAAAAACTGTTTTTT.